This T cell receptor (beta chain) was recorded in a study of blood T cell repertoires in COVID-19. Study at large: PBMCs, B-cell-depleted T cells, or T cells provided the cDNA or gDNA that made up the material.

Original data processing: Reference gene primers were amplified, and this amplification served to estimate nucleated cell counts. This table comes from immunoSEQ multiplex PCR, and its TCRdb copy is limited to in-frame clones, with some not included. The V and J calls and clone size come from that table; D and trimming were worked out from the DNA. The profile shows over 250,000 clones, approximately 78% of them singletons. Germline CDR1 is ENHRY and CDR2 is SYGVKD. Deletions cut 7 bases from V and 3 bases from J, with 12 bases between. This CDR3 spans 13 amino acids. This clone has just a few counts. Cohorts were based on clinical histories the participants reported.

The sequenced sample was PBMCs or T cells enriched from blood (not recorded which). This rearrangement joins TRBV10-3 to TRBJ2-5; D perhaps matches TRBD2 (6 bases). This sequence was found in a man in his forties who had been exposed to COVID-19. The CDR3 sequence is CAINGGNEETQYF. CDR3 in DNA: TGTGCCATCAATGGCGGGAACGAAGAGACCCAGTACTTC.